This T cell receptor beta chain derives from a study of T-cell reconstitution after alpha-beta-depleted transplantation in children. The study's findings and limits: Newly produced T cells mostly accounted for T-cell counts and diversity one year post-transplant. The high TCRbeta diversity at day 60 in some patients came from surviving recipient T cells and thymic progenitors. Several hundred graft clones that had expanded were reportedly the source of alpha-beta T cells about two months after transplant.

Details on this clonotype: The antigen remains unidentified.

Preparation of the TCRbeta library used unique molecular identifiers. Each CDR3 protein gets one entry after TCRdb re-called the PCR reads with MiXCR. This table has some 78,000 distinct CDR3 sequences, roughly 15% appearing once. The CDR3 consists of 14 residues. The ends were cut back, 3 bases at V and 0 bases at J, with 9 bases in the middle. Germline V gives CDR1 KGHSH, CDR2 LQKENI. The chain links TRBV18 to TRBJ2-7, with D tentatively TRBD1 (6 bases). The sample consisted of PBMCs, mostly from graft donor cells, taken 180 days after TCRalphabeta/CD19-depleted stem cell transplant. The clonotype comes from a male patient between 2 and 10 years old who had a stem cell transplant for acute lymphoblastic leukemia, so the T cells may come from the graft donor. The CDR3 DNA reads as TGTGCCAGCTCACCGACAGGTTTCTCCTACGAGCAGTACTTC. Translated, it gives CASSPTGFSYEQYF.